The 9 T cell receptor beta chains in this list originate from one sample, sequenced in a study of beta chain features in type 1 diabetes. Sequencing targeted expressed TCRB transcripts, as all isolated RNA had been reverse transcribed. The table came from immunoSEQ multiplex PCR; TCRdb's copy has only in-frame clones and leaves some out. The sample includes 330,000 or so clones, around a fifth of them seen just once. Material: naive CD4+ T cells from blood. These receptors were collected from a woman younger than 30 in good health.

The chain is built from TRBV7-8 and TRBJ2-5, with a tentative D call TRBD1 (5 bases). The CDR3 runs to 14 residues. CDR1 SGHVS and CDR2 FQNEAQ come from the germline V gene. V was shortened by 5 bases and J by 4 bases, with 14 bases between the two germline ends. The CDR3 sequence: CASSQRTRLETQYF. The CDR3, as DNA: TGTGCCAGCAGCCAAAGGACAAGACTAGAGACCCAGTACTTC.

The rearrangement joins TRBV5-6 to TRBJ1-2; 8 bases fit TRBD1. Germline CDR1 SGHDT, CDR2 YYEEEE. With 2 bases clipped from V and 4 bases from J, the junction kept 7 bases outside the gene matches. The length of the CDR3 is 15 residues. In nucleotides, the CDR3 is TGTGCCAGCAGCTTAGTCGCTACAGGGGGCTATGGCTACACCTTC. Encoded protein: CASSLVATGGYGYTF.

This clone has just a few counts. The V gene is TRBV14, the J gene TRBJ2-1; 8 bases are shared with TRBD2. Germline loops: CDR1 SGHDN, CDR2 FVKESK. Trimming took 4 bases from V and 4 from J; bases not matched to a gene: 3. This CDR3 comprises 14 residues. This CDR3 is CASSPPGGYNEQFF. The CDR3 nucleotides are TGTGCCAGCAGCCCCCCGGGAGGGTACAATGAGCAGTTCTTC.

The chain has TRBV5-1 and TRBJ1-2; no firm D call. Trimming took off 2 bases at V and 7 bases at J, with 9 bases between the two ends. The V gene's germline CDR1 is SGHRS and CDR2 YFSETQ. This CDR3 has 12 amino acids. CDR3 in amino acids: CASSLGGPGYTF. The CDR3 bases are TGCGCCAGCAGCTTAGGAGGGCCTGGCTACACCTTC. The variable domain in full, completed from reference TRBV5-1 and TRBJ1-2, reads KAGVTQTPRYLIKTRGQQVTLSCSPISGHRSVSWYQQTPGQGLQFLFEYFSETQRNKGNFPGRFSGRQFSNSRSEMNVSTLELGDSALYLCASSLGGPGYTFGSGTRLTVV.

This clone was seen only a few times. The gene calls are TRBV29-1 and TRBJ2-1; D is possibly TRBD2 (5 bases). From germline, CDR1 is SQVTM and CDR2 ANQGSEA. The length of the CDR3 is 13 residues. V was shortened by 5 bases and J by 7 bases, with 15 bases between the two germline ends. CDR3 residues: CSVRFLARNEQFF. The CDR3 region has the DNA TGCAGCGTTCGGTTCTTAGCGAGGAATGAGCAGTTCTTC.

This clone was detected a few times. The rearrangement links TRBV2 to TRBJ2-2; 7 positions agree with TRBD1. Germline assignment: CDR1 SNHLY and CDR2 FYNNEI. CDR3 length: 14 amino acids. J was trimmed by 6 bases and V by 6 bases; bases with no gene match: 7. The CDR3 DNA reads TGTGCCAGCAGGCTGACAGGGCGGGCCGGGGAGCTGTTTTTT. Translation gives CASRLTGRAGELFF.

The chain carries TRBV18 and TRBJ2-3; TRBD1 aligns across 12 bases. Germline lookup yields CDR1 KGHSH and CDR2 LQKENI. V gave up 4 bases and J gave up 0 bases; unmatched junction bases: 5. There are 17 residues in the CDR3. CDR3 nucleotides: TGTGCCAGCTCACGCCTGGGACAGGGGGCGAGCACAGATACGCAGTATTTT. It yields the protein CASSRLGQGASTDTQYF.

The V gene is TRBV30, the J gene TRBJ2-7; TRBD1 matches at 10 bases. The V segment lost 7 bases and the J segment 5 bases; nucleotides outside the gene matches: 5. The CDR3 is 12 residues long. Germline values: CDR1 GTSNPN, CDR2 SVGIG (reference sequence). The CDR3 protein is CAYGTGVHEQYF. The CDR3 coding sequence is TGTGCCTACGGGACAGGGGTTCACGAGCAGTACTTC.

The rearrangement uses TRBV5-1 and TRBJ2-3, with 12 bases identical to TRBD1. Trimming cost V 2 bases and J 6 bases; bases outside gene matches: 7. CDR1 and CDR2 from the germline V gene are SGHRS and YFSETQ. The CDR3 has 16 amino acids. Here the CDR3 reads CASSFGTGGAADTQYF. For the CDR3, the DNA is TGCGCCAGCAGCTTCGGGACAGGGGGCGCCGCCGATACGCAGTATTTT.